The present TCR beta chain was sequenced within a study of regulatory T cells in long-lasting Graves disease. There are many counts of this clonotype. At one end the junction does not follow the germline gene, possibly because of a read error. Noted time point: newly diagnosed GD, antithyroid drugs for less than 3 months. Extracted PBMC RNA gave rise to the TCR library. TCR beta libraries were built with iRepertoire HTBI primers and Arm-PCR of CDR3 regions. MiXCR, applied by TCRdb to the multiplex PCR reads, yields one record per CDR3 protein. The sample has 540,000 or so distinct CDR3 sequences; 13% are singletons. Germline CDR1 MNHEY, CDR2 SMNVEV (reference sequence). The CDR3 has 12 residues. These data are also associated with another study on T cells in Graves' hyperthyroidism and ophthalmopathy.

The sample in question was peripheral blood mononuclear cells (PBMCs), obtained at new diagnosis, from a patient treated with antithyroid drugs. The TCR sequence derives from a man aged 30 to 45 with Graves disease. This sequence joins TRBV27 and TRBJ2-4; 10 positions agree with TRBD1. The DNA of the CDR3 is TGTGCCAGCAGTCTCGGGACAGGGGATAAGTTCTTC. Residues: CASSLGTGDKFF.